Sequencing of this TCR beta chain was carried out in a study of shared clonotypes between healthy human individuals. Notes on this clone: Its target is not known.

The germline gives CDR1 SNHLY, CDR2 FYNNEI. This CDR3 region has 13 residues. The germline V and J ends were trimmed by 10 bases and 0 bases, with 12 bases remaining between them. Measured with immunoSEQ multiplex PCR; TCRdb has only the in-frame clones, and not every one. The table includes roughly 2.2 million clones, over 85% detected once. Study-wide findings and caveats: In general, naive subsets displayed greater estimated richness than memory subsets did. It was the non-shared clonotypes that had lower generation probabilities than clonotypes shared by all four donors.

The sequenced material came from naive CD4+ T cells from PBMCs. Subset: CD45RA+ positively selected. The TCR was taken from a man between 18 and 29 years old in good health. Some clones in this sample may be carry-over from other donors' samples. The V and J genes are TRBV2 and TRBJ1-1; D is ambiguous. The CDR3 loop is CATPTVLNTEAFF. The DNA of the CDR3 is TGTGCCACCCCAACCGTGTTGAACACTGAAGCTTTCTTT.